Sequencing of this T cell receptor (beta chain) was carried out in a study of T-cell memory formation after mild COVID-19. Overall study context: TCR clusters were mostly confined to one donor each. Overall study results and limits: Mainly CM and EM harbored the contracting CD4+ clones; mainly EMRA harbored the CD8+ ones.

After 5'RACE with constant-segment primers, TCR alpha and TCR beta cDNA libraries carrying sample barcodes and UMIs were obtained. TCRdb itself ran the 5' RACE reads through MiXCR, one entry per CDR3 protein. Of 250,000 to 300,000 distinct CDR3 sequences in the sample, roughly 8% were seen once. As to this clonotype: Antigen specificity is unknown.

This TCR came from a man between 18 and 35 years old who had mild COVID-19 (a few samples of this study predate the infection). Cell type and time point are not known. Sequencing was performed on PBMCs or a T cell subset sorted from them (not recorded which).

The CDR3 DNA reads as TGCGCCAGCAGCCAAGATCCAGTCACAGATACGCAGTATTTT. Protein: CASSQDPVTDTQYF. The V call is TRBV4-3, the J call TRBJ2-3, with D uncertain. The CDR3 has 14 amino acids. V lost 0 bases, J lost 2 bases, and 6 bases lay in between. The germline gives CDR1 LGHNA, CDR2 YSLEER.